This TCR beta chain was retrieved from a study of type 1 regulatory T cells. Findings of the study overall: Compared with non-type 1 regulatory T cells, type 1 regulatory T cells showed a more restricted TCR repertoire.

From the reads, TCRdb called clonotypes with MiXCR, one entry per CDR3 protein. The table has tens of thousands of distinct CDR3 sequences, less than 25% seen once; the top ten hold 8.3%. In this sample, this clonotype turned up many times. No antigen is known for it. The CDR3 runs to 16 residues. V was pared by 2 bases and J by 5 bases, with 6 bases of the junction left unmatched. The germline V gene encodes CDR1 SGHVS and CDR2 FQNEAQ. Sequencing was carried out using cultured type 1 regulatory T (Tr1) cells, either the whole culture or a sorted fraction (not recorded which). The sequence was obtained from a human donor in good health. The chain joins TRBV7-8 to TRBJ2-7, with 13 bases aligning to TRBD2. The CDR3 sequence is CASSLHGLAGVDEQYF. The CDR3 DNA follows: TGTGCCAGCAGCTTACATGGACTAGCGGGAGTGGACGAGCAGTACTTC.